Here is one T cell receptor beta chain with its context. Each CDR3 protein is one row after TCRdb ran MiXCR on the 5' RACE reads. The sample includes about half a million distinct CDR3 sequences, roughly 20% of them seen just once. The sample belongs to a study of T-cell memory formation after mild COVID-19. V lost 0 bases, J lost 6 bases, and 22 bases lay in between. This CDR3 spans 18 amino acids. Germline-derived CDR1 and CDR2 are SGHRS and YFSETQ. This receptor was taken from an adult woman who had mild COVID-19 (a few samples of this study predate the infection). Cell type and time point are not known. The rearrangement links TRBV5-1 to TRBJ2-1, with unresolved D. The sample comprised PBMCs or a T cell subset sorted from them (not recorded which). CDR3 amino acids: CASSLEWLGKYGANEQFF. DNA of the CDR3: TGCGCCAGCAGCTTGGAGTGGCTCGGAAAATACGGTGCCAATGAGCAGTTCTTC.